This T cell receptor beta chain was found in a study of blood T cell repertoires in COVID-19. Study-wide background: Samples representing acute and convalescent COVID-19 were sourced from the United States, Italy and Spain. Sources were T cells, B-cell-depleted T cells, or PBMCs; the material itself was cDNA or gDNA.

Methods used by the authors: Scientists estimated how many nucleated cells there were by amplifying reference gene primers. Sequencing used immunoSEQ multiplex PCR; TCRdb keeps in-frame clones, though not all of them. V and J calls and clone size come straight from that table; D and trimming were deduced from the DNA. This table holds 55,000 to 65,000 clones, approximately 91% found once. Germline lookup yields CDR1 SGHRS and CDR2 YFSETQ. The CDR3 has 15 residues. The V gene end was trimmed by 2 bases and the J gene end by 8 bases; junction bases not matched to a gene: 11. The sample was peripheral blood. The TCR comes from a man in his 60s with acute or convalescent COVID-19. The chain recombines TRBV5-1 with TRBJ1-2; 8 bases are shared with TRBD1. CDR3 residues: CASSFGRGRSGGYTF. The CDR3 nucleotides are TGCGCCAGCAGCTTTGGCAGGGGGCGATCTGGCGGCTACACCTTC.